The rows below give T cell receptor beta chains drawn from one sample of a study of blood T cells in healthy people across ages. TCRdb itself ran the 5' RACE reads through MiXCR, one entry per CDR3 protein. The sample yields 1.5 million or so distinct CDR3 sequences, roughly 40% seen once. The sequenced material came from blood. The source is a woman between 18 and 30 years old in good health. Both conserved end residues are part of each CDR3. D genes are given only for firm matches. Part of the rows lack a size; the others show once, few, many or a class for expanded clones.

>TRBD1|TRBJ1-2|.|TRBV20-1
CSAEGALTYGYTF
TGCAGTGCGGAGGGGGCGCTGACCTATGGCTACACCTTC
>TRBD1|TRBJ2-7|.|TRBV3-1
CASRRQGAMDEQYF
TGTGCCAGCAGACGACAGGGGGCCATGGACGAGCAGTACTTC
>.|TRBJ2-3|few|TRBV20-1
CSAEDRDTDTQYF
TGCAGTGCCGAGGACAGAGACACAGATACGCAGTATTTT
>.|TRBJ2-6|.|TRBV2
CASHSRGANVLTF
TGTGCCAGCCACTCCAGGGGGGCCAACGTCCTGACTTTC
>TRBD1|TRBJ2-1|.|TRBV7-6
CAGSLVVGTGDSAEQFF
TGTGCCGGCAGCTTAGTAGTAGGGACAGGGGATTCTGCTGAGCAGTTCTTC
>.|TRBJ2-1|few|TRBV11-2
CASSKPSYNEQFF
TGTGCCAGCAGCAAGCCCTCCTACAATGAGCAGTTCTTC
>TRBD2|TRBJ2-1|few|TRBV6-5
CASSYALGTSNEQFF
TGTGCCAGCAGTTACGCGTTGGGGACTAGCAATGAGCAGTTCTTC
>.|TRBJ2-1|many|TRBV11-2
CASRRGHEQFF
TGTGCCAGCAGACGGGGGCATGAGCAGTTCTTC
>TRBD2|TRBJ2-3|few|TRBV7-2
CASSKAGGDTQYF
TGTGCCAGCAGCAAAGCGGGGGGAGATACGCAGTATTTT
>.|TRBJ1-2|.|TRBV30
CAWSVGGDYTF
TGTGCCTGGAGTGTCGGTGGTGACTACACCTTC
>.|TRBJ2-2|.|TRBV28
CASRGLAGELFF
TGTGCCAGCAGAGGTTTGGCCGGGGAGCTGTTTTTT
>TRBD2|TRBJ2-7|once|TRBV5-1
CASSSNSGTSGAREQYF
TGCGCCAGCAGCTCAAACTCCGGGACTAGCGGAGCTAGGGAGCAGTACTTC
>TRBD2|TRBJ2-1|few|TRBV12-5
CASGLGLAGVLYYNEQFF
TGTGCTAGTGGTTTGGGACTAGCGGGAGTCTTGTACTACAATGAGCAGTTCTTC
>TRBD1|TRBJ1-2|.|TRBV7-9
CASSQGQGPSYGYTF
TGTGCCAGCAGCCAGGGACAGGGGCCCTCCTATGGCTACACCTTC
>.|TRBJ2-3|.|TRBV28
CASSLSATGDTDTQYF
TGTGCCAGCAGTTTATCAGCCACGGGGGACACAGATACGCAGTATTTT
>.|TRBJ1-2|.|TRBV12-3/TRBV12-4
CASSMTDYGYTF
TGTGCCAGCAGCATGACGGACTATGGCTACACCTTC
>.|TRBJ2-1|many|TRBV4-1
CASRHPPGLYNEQFF
TGCGCCAGCAGACACCCTCCGGGACTGTACAATGAGCAGTTCTTC
>TRBD2|TRBJ2-1|.|TRBV30
CAWSGLAAHLSYNEQFF
TGTGCCTGGTCGGGACTAGCGGCGCACTTATCCTACAATGAGCAGTTCTTC
>.|TRBJ2-1|few|TRBV6-4
CASSVEDSAVEQFF
TGTGCCAGCAGTGTCGAGGACAGCGCAGTAGAGCAGTTCTTC
>TRBD2|TRBJ2-5|once|TRBV4-2
CASSQDPERGTGETQYF
TGTGCCAGCAGCCAAGATCCGGAGCGGGGGACGGGGGAGACCCAGTACTTC
>TRBD1|TRBJ2-3|.|TRBV6-5
CTSSYWDRHTDTQYF
TGTACCAGCAGTTACTGGGACAGACACACAGATACGCAGTATTTT
>.|TRBJ1-5|.|TRBV6-1
CASSALGAGNDQPQHF
TGTGCCAGCAGTGCGCTGGGGGCAGGGAATGATCAGCCCCAGCATTTT
>.|TRBJ2-1|.|TRBV11-2
CASSLIGKAYEQFF
TGTGCCAGCAGCTTAATAGGCAAGGCCTACGAGCAGTTCTTC
>.|TRBJ1-4|.|TRBV5-4
CASSRRQEKLFF
TGTGCCAGCAGCAGAAGACAGGAAAAACTGTTTTTT
>TRBD2|TRBJ2-1|.|TRBV6-1
CASNPLFQREGQDEQFF
TGTGCCAGCAACCCTCTATTCCAGCGGGAGGGCCAGGATGAGCAGTTCTTC
>.|TRBJ1-5|.|TRBV6-1
CASESGSQPQHF
TGTGCCAGCGAGTCAGGGTCTCAGCCCCAGCATTTT
>TRBD2|TRBJ2-5|.|TRBV20-1
CSARELAGGETQYF
TGCAGTGCTAGAGAACTAGCGGGGGGAGAGACCCAGTACTTC
>TRBD2|TRBJ2-7|.|TRBV12-3/TRBV12-4
CASSSWASGVPYEQYF
TGTGCCAGCAGTTCCTGGGCTAGCGGCGTGCCCTACGAGCAGTACTTC
>.|TRBJ1-2|.|TRBV7-9
CASSLKPGSLANYGYTF
TGTGCCAGCAGCTTAAAACCGGGCAGCTTGGCTAACTATGGCTACACCTTC
>.|TRBJ2-1|.|TRBV6-6
CASIGIEQFF
TGTGCCTCGATAGGGATTGAGCAGTTCTTC
>TRBD1|TRBJ2-7|few|TRBV7-2
CASSLGSGGDYEQYF
TGTGCCAGCAGCTTAGGTTCAGGGGGAGACTACGAGCAGTACTTC
>TRBD2|TRBJ2-1|.|TRBV10-1
CASTLRGGGGSYNEQFF
TGCGCCAGCACCCTCAGAGGCGGGGGGGGCTCCTACAATGAGCAGTTCTTC
>TRBD1|TRBJ1-1|.|TRBV5-1
CASSLQGAAATEAFF
TGCGCCAGCAGCTTACAGGGGGCAGCGGCGACTGAAGCTTTCTTT
>.|TRBJ2-7|few|TRBV5-1
CASSRGDRPYEQYF
TGCGCCAGCAGCCGGGGAGACAGGCCCTACGAGCAGTACTTC
>TRBD2|TRBJ2-3|many|TRBV4-2
CASSQEEAGEDTQYF
TGTGCCAGCAGCCAAGAAGAAGCGGGGGAAGATACGCAGTATTTT
>.|TRBJ1-1|.|TRBV27
CASSVNRVMNTEAFF
TGTGCCAGCAGTGTTAACAGAGTAATGAACACTGAAGCTTTCTTT
>.|TRBJ1-4|.|TRBV5-1
CASSSTLTGEKLFF
TGCGCCAGCAGCTCGACCCTGACGGGGGAAAAACTGTTTTTT
>.|TRBJ2-2|.|TRBV12-3/TRBV12-4
CASSLLPASNTGELFF
TGTGCCAGCAGTTTACTACCGGCTTCAAACACCGGGGAGCTGTTTTTT
>TRBD1|TRBJ2-7|few|TRBV4-1
CASSQDLGQGAYEQYF
TGCGCCAGCAGCCAAGATCTCGGACAGGGGGCTTACGAGCAGTACTTC
>.|TRBJ1-2|.|TRBV2
CASNAGLNYGYTF
TGTGCCAGCAACGCAGGGCTTAACTATGGCTACACCTTC
>.|TRBJ2-1|few|TRBV2
CASEALYNEQFF
TGTGCCAGCGAGGCACTGTACAATGAGCAGTTCTTC
>.|TRBJ2-1|.|TRBV6-4
CASSDQGGREQFF
TGTGCCAGCAGTGACCAGGGGGGGAGAGAGCAGTTCTTC
>.|TRBJ2-7|few|TRBV7-9
CASSLRGPDEQYF
TGTGCCAGCAGCTTGCGGGGTCCGGACGAGCAGTACTTC